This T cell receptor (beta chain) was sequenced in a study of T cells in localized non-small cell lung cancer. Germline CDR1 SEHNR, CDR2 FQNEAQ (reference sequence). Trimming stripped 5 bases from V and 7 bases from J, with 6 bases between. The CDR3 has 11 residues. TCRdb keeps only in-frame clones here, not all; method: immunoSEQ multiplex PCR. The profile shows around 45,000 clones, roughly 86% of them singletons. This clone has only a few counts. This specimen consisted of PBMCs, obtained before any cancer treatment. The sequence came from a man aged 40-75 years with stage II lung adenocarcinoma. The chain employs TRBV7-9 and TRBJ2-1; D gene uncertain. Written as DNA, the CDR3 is TGTGCCAGCAGCCCCAGGAATGAGCAGTTCTTC. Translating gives CASSPRNEQFF.